This is a list of T cell receptor beta chains from one sample in a study of CD8 T cells in Susac syndrome. TCRdb ran MiXCR on the immunoSEQ multiplex PCR reads and lists one entry per CDR3 protein. In the table there are a few hundred thousand distinct CDR3 sequences, approximately 94% of which are singletons. Material: CD4+ T cells from PBMCs. The receptors come from a human donor with Susac syndrome. Both conserved end residues are part of each CDR3. Each record gives: J gene, D gene, V gene, clone size, CDR3 DNA, CDR3 protein. The D gene is left open where the match is weak. Not all rows give a size; the values are once, few, many and, for expanded clones, a class.

J gene: TRBJ2-3; D gene: TRBD1; V gene: TRBV30; clone size: once; CDR3 DNA: TGTGCCTGGAGTGTAGGGGGCGTAGCGGATACGCAGTATTTT; CDR3 protein: CAWSVGGVADTQYF
J gene: TRBJ2-2; D gene: -; V gene: TRBV7-3; clone size: -; CDR3 DNA: TGTGCCAGCAGCTTCAACAGTAACACCGGGGAGCTGTTTTTT; CDR3 protein: CASSFNSNTGELFF
J gene: TRBJ1-1; D gene: -; V gene: TRBV19; clone size: -; CDR3 DNA: TGTGCCAGTGGAACGGTTGAAGCTTTCTTT; CDR3 protein: CASGTVEAFF
J gene: TRBJ1-6; D gene: TRBD1; V gene: TRBV5-1; clone size: -; CDR3 DNA: TGCGCCAGCAGCTTGCAGGGGGAGGGATCACCCCTCCACTTT; CDR3 protein: CASSLQGEGSPLHF
J gene: TRBJ1-1; D gene: -; V gene: TRBV30; clone size: -; CDR3 DNA: TGTGCCTGGAGTCGAGCAGGAAACACTGAAGCTTTCTTT; CDR3 protein: CAWSRAGNTEAFF
J gene: TRBJ2-4; D gene: -; V gene: TRBV7-9; clone size: -; CDR3 DNA: TGTGCCAGCAGCTTAGCGGGTGTGGGCATTCAGTACTTC; CDR3 protein: CASSLAGVGIQYF
J gene: TRBJ1-3; D gene: -; V gene: TRBV12-3/TRBV12-4; clone size: -; CDR3 DNA: TGTGCCAGCAGTTGGGGGATTACCTCTGGAAACACCATATATTTT; CDR3 protein: CASSWGITSGNTIYF
J gene: TRBJ2-5; D gene: -; V gene: TRBV29-1; clone size: -; CDR3 DNA: TGCAGCGCGGACCCGACTCAGCAAGAGACCCAGTACTTC; CDR3 protein: CSADPTQQETQYF
J gene: TRBJ2-7; D gene: -; V gene: TRBV6-2/TRBV6-3; clone size: -; CDR3 DNA: TGTGCCAGCAGCTTAGCGTTCGGGTCCTACGAGCAGTACTTC; CDR3 protein: CASSLAFGSYEQYF
J gene: TRBJ1-2; D gene: -; V gene: TRBV5-1; clone size: -; CDR3 DNA: TGCGCCAGCAGCACAACAGGAGATGCTAACTATGGCTACACCTTC; CDR3 protein: CASSTTGDANYGYTF
J gene: TRBJ1-1; D gene: -; V gene: TRBV4-2; clone size: -; CDR3 DNA: TGTGCCAGCAGCGGCCAGGGGACCTCCAACACTGAAGCTTTCTTT; CDR3 protein: CASSGQGTSNTEAFF
J gene: TRBJ2-1; D gene: TRBD2; V gene: TRBV20-1; clone size: -; CDR3 DNA: TGCAGTGCTAGAGATCCTACGGGGGGGATCTACAGTGAGCAGTTCTTC; CDR3 protein: CSARDPTGGIYSEQFF
J gene: TRBJ2-5; D gene: -; V gene: TRBV30; clone size: -; CDR3 DNA: TGTGCCTGGAGTGCCGGCGGACAAGAGACCCAGTACTTC; CDR3 protein: CAWSAGGQETQYF
J gene: TRBJ1-4; D gene: -; V gene: TRBV7-2; clone size: -; CDR3 DNA: TGTGCCAGCCAATCCCTTCGTACCCTTAATGAAAAACTGTTTTTT; CDR3 protein: CASQSLRTLNEKLFF
J gene: TRBJ2-5; D gene: -; V gene: TRBV25-1; clone size: -; CDR3 DNA: TGTGCCAGCAGACCGGGGGGCTTAGAGACCCAGTACTTC; CDR3 protein: CASRPGGLETQYF
J gene: TRBJ1-5; D gene: TRBD1; V gene: TRBV5-4; clone size: -; CDR3 DNA: TGTGCCAGCAGCTTACAGGGGGAGAATCAGCCCCAGCATTTT; CDR3 protein: CASSLQGENQPQHF
J gene: TRBJ2-7; D gene: -; V gene: TRBV20-1; clone size: -; CDR3 DNA: TGCAGTGCTAGCAGAGGGCCCAATTACGAGCAGTACTTC; CDR3 protein: CSASRGPNYEQYF
J gene: TRBJ2-7; D gene: -; V gene: TRBV20-1; clone size: -; CDR3 DNA: TGCAGTGCTAGAGTGCCAGGGGAGCACTCCTACGAGCAGTACTTC; CDR3 protein: CSARVPGEHSYEQYF
J gene: TRBJ1-1; D gene: -; V gene: TRBV7-9; clone size: -; CDR3 DNA: TGTGCCAGCAGCTTCGAGGAGGACACTGAAGCTTTCTTT; CDR3 protein: CASSFEEDTEAFF
J gene: TRBJ2-4; D gene: TRBD2; V gene: TRBV3-1; clone size: -; CDR3 DNA: TGTGCCAGCAGCCAAGATCTAGGGCGGGGGAGGCCCAAAAACATTCAGTACTTC; CDR3 protein: CASSQDLGRGRPKNIQYF
J gene: TRBJ1-6; D gene: -; V gene: TRBV7-9; clone size: -; CDR3 DNA: TGTGCCAGCGGGGACGGCGTCGGGGCCCTCCACTTT; CDR3 protein: CASGDGVGALHF
J gene: TRBJ2-3; D gene: -; V gene: TRBV14; clone size: -; CDR3 DNA: TGTGCCAGCAGCCAAGAAATCAGGACGCGGGAGTATTTT; CDR3 protein: CASSQEIRTREYF
J gene: TRBJ2-1; D gene: -; V gene: TRBV29-1; clone size: -; CDR3 DNA: TGCAGCGTTGAAACGGGGGCTCCTAACAATGAGCAGTTCTTC; CDR3 protein: CSVETGAPNNEQFF
J gene: TRBJ1-1; D gene: -; V gene: TRBV12-3/TRBV12-4; clone size: -; CDR3 DNA: TGTGCCAGCAGTTTTCCTCTCACTGAAGCTTTCTTT; CDR3 protein: CASSFPLTEAFF
J gene: TRBJ1-3; D gene: -; V gene: TRBV4-3; clone size: -; CDR3 DNA: TGCGCCAGCAGCCAATTTTCGGGGGCGTCAGGAAACACCATATATTTT; CDR3 protein: CASSQFSGASGNTIYF
J gene: TRBJ2-1; D gene: TRBD1; V gene: TRBV4-1; clone size: -; CDR3 DNA: TGCGCCAGCAGACGCGTCGGGGACAGACATCACGAGCAGTTCTTC; CDR3 protein: CASRRVGDRHHEQFF
J gene: TRBJ2-7; D gene: -; V gene: TRBV15; clone size: -; CDR3 DNA: TGTGCCACCAGCAGAGAACAGGACACCGTCTACGAGCAGTACTTC; CDR3 protein: CATSREQDTVYEQYF
J gene: TRBJ2-4; D gene: TRBD2; V gene: TRBV20-1; clone size: -; CDR3 DNA: TGCAGTGCTAAACAACCGGGACTAGCGGGGGCCCAAGCCAAAAACATTCAGTACTTC; CDR3 protein: CSAKQPGLAGAQAKNIQYF
J gene: TRBJ1-4; D gene: -; V gene: TRBV9; clone size: -; CDR3 DNA: TGTGCCAGCTCACCCCGCGGGGCGGCAACTAATGAAAAACTGTTTTTT; CDR3 protein: CASSPRGAATNEKLFF
J gene: TRBJ1-2; D gene: TRBD1; V gene: TRBV10-3; clone size: -; CDR3 DNA: TGTGCCATCGGGGAACAGGGGGCTTATGGCTACACCTTC; CDR3 protein: CAIGEQGAYGYTF
J gene: TRBJ2-1; D gene: TRBD2; V gene: TRBV2; clone size: -; CDR3 DNA: TGTGCCAGCAGTGAGGGAGCGGGGGGGTACAATGAGCAGTTCTTC; CDR3 protein: CASSEGAGGYNEQFF
J gene: TRBJ2-5; D gene: -; V gene: TRBV7-2; clone size: -; CDR3 DNA: TGTGCCAGCAGCCCCGAATGGTTCCAAGAGACCCAGTACTTC; CDR3 protein: CASSPEWFQETQYF
J gene: TRBJ2-7; D gene: -; V gene: TRBV7-9; clone size: -; CDR3 DNA: TGTGCCAGCGGCACAGGGTACTACGAGCAGTACTTC; CDR3 protein: CASGTGYYEQYF
J gene: TRBJ2-1; D gene: -; V gene: TRBV9; clone size: -; CDR3 DNA: TGTGCCAGCAGCGCCCTAGGCAATGAGCAGTTCTTC; CDR3 protein: CASSALGNEQFF
J gene: TRBJ2-5; D gene: -; V gene: TRBV28; clone size: -; CDR3 DNA: TGTGCCAGCAGTCCTGGGACGACTCAAGAGACCCAGTACTTC; CDR3 protein: CASSPGTTQETQYF
J gene: TRBJ1-1; D gene: -; V gene: TRBV20-1; clone size: -; CDR3 DNA: TGCAGTGTCTCCGCCGACGGCAGAGGGACTGAAGCTTTCTTT; CDR3 protein: CSVSADGRGTEAFF
J gene: TRBJ1-4; D gene: TRBD1; V gene: TRBV30; clone size: -; CDR3 DNA: TGTGCCTGGGAAGCAGGGGGCGGTGAAAAACTGTTTTTT; CDR3 protein: CAWEAGGGEKLFF
J gene: TRBJ2-7; D gene: -; V gene: TRBV20-1; clone size: -; CDR3 DNA: TGCAGTGCCGAGGACGGAACCTACGAGCAGTACTTC; CDR3 protein: CSAEDGTYEQYF
J gene: TRBJ2-7; D gene: -; V gene: TRBV5-5; clone size: once; CDR3 DNA: TGTGCCAGCAGTTTCCCCCGTGGGGGGACTGGGTCCTACGAGCAGTACTTC; CDR3 protein: CASSFPRGGTGSYEQYF
J gene: TRBJ2-4; D gene: TRBD1; V gene: TRBV15; clone size: -; CDR3 DNA: TGTGCCACCAGCAGAAATCCGGGACAGGGTTCCAAAAACATTCAGTACTTC; CDR3 protein: CATSRNPGQGSKNIQYF
J gene: TRBJ1-2; D gene: -; V gene: TRBV5-1; clone size: -; CDR3 DNA: TGCGCCAGCAGCAGTCTAGGGACCGCCGGCGGCTACACCTTC; CDR3 protein: CASSSLGTAGGYTF
J gene: TRBJ1-2; D gene: TRBD1; V gene: TRBV25-1; clone size: -; CDR3 DNA: TGTGCCAGCAGTGAAACAGGGGTCGACTATGGCTACACCTTC; CDR3 protein: CASSETGVDYGYTF